A single T cell receptor (beta chain) is shown here with its context. Its cognate antigen is unknown. The sample originates from a study of blood T cells in healthy people across ages. Isolation per sample recovered at least 7 million PBMCs. Points from the study as a whole: Fewer expanded clones and more diversity marked long-lived versus aged donors. Estimates based on one million T cells were treated as lower bounds.

Alongside a J-beta primer mix, a sample-barcoded 5' primer served in a second PCR lasting about 7 to 11 cycles. Researchers report that each sample yielded at least 2.5 million CDR3-containing paired-end reads. TCRdb analysed the 5' RACE reads with MiXCR anew, one entry per CDR3 protein. The sample lists roughly 1,500,000 distinct CDR3 sequences, approximately 38% occurring once. The TCR originated in a woman between 18 and 30 years old in good health. Sequenced material: blood.

As DNA, the CDR3 is TGTGCCATCAGTGGCGCTGGGGACAAATCCCACAATGAGCAGTTCTTC. It encodes CAISGAGDKSHNEQFF. The genes are TRBV10-3 and TRBJ2-1, with D maybe TRBD1 (6 bases). The CDR3 loop spans 16 amino acids. The ends were cut back, 4 bases at V and 5 bases at J, with 18 bases in the middle. Germline lookup yields CDR1 ENHRY and CDR2 SYGVKD.